The 5 T cell receptor beta chains given below trace back to one sample, sequenced in a study of T-cell memory formation after mild COVID-19. A single record per CDR3 protein comes from TCRdb applying MiXCR to the 5' RACE reads. The table has tens of thousands of distinct CDR3 sequences, 5% to 7% seen once; the top ten hold under 0.9%. Sequencing was performed on PBMCs or a T cell subset sorted from them (not recorded which). Receptors originate from an adult who had mild COVID-19 (a few samples of this study predate the infection). Cell type and time point are not known.

This clonotype was recorded many times. The V gene is TRBV30, the J gene TRBJ2-1; D is uncertain. The CDR3 has 15 amino acids. The V gene's germline CDR1 is GTSNPN and CDR2 SVGIG (reference sequence). Trimming removed 0 bases at V and 7 bases at J, with 16 bases between. The CDR3: CAWSVRSHGLNEQFF. In nucleotides, the CDR3 is TGTGCCTGGAGTGTACGGTCCCATGGTTTGAATGAGCAGTTCTTC.

This clonotype was detected a few times. The DNA is left out, because the CDR3 cannot be placed on it with certainty; the CDR3 is given as TCRdb lists it. The chain couples TRBV5-1 to TRBJ2-2; TRBD2 is the table's D call, not checked against the DNA. Counting both end residues, the CDR3 totals 15 amino acids. Per germline, CDR1 SGHRS and CDR2 YFSETQ. CDR3 sequence reads: CASSFYGEDGGAVFF.

The sample holds a few counts of this clonotype. DNA for the CDR3: TGTGCCTGGAGTGTAGGGTTGACGAACTATGGCTACACCTTC. Protein sequence: CAWSVGLTNYGYTF. The chain joins TRBV30 to TRBJ1-2; unclear D gene. Germline CDR1 is GTSNPN and CDR2 is SVGIG (reference sequence). Trimming shortened V by 0 bases and J by 2 bases, and 10 bases separated the two germline ends. The CDR3 runs 14 residues.

This clonotype was counted between two and nine times. The chain is built from TRBV5-5 and TRBJ1-4; TRBD1 is a possible D gene (5 bases). The CDR3 covers 16 residues. Germline V gives CDR1 SGHKS, CDR2 YYEKEE (reference sequence). The V gene lost 3 bases and the J gene lost 3 bases, with 15 bases spanning the gap. CDR3 loop: CASSSGRVASNEKLFF. CDR3 bases: TGTGCCAGCAGCTCCGGCAGGGTGGCGTCTAATGAAAAACTGTTTTTT.

In its sample, this clonotype was seen many times. This sequence joins TRBV2 and TRBJ2-1; 11 bases match TRBD2. V lost 4 bases, J lost 2 bases, and 10 bases stayed unmatched. Germline CDR1 is SNHLY and CDR2 is FYNNEI. The CDR3 loop spans 18 amino acids. The DNA for the CDR3 is TGTGCCAGCAGTGTCCTTAGCGGGAGGGCCGAACCCTACAATGAGCAGTTCTTC. Protein sequence: CASSVLSGRAEPYNEQFF.